The clone carrying this TCR beta chain was observed many times. Its matching antigen is unknown. This entry is derived from a study of T-cell reconstitution after alpha-beta-depleted transplantation in children. Study-wide points: Reportedly, only several hundred clones from non-depleted graft cells drove alpha-beta T-cell counts at about two months.

This CDR3 has 17 amino acids. Germline lookup yields CDR1 SQVTM and CDR2 ANQGSEA. V was cut by 7 bases and J by 7 bases, with 29 bases left in between. As it was prepared, the TCRbeta library received unique molecular identifiers. TCRdb redid the calling of the PCR reads with MiXCR, one entry per CDR3 protein. The data hold some 600,000 distinct CDR3 sequences, with over 10% observed a single time. This sequence originates from a male patient between 5 and 17 years old who had a stem cell transplant for acute myeloid leukemia, so the T cells may come from the graft donor. The sample consisted of PBMCs, mostly from graft donor cells, taken 360 days after TCRalphabeta/CD19-depleted stem cell transplant. The chain couples TRBV29-1 to TRBJ2-1, with D possibly TRBD2 on 7 matching bases. The CDR3 reads CSARWGGARIGWNEQFF. DNA for the CDR3: TGCAGCGCCCGATGGGGGGGCGCGAGGATAGGTTGGAATGAGCAGTTCTTC.